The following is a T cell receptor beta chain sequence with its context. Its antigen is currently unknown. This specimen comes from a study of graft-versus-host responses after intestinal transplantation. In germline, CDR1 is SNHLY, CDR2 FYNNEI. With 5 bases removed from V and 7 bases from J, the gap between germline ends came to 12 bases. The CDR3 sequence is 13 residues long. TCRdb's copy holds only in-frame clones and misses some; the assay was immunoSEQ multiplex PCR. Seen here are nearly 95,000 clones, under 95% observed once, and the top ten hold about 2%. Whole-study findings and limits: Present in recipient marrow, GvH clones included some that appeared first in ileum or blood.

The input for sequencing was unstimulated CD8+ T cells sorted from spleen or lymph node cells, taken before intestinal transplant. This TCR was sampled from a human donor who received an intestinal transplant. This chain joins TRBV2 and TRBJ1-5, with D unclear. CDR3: CASSSPTLQPQHF. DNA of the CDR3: TGTGCCAGCAGTTCCCCCACACTACAGCCCCAGCATTTT.